The clone carrying this T cell receptor beta chain was found a few times. Its specificity is not known. As every portion of the isolated RNA was reverse transcribed, the sequencing read expressed TCRB transcripts. Measured with immunoSEQ multiplex PCR; TCRdb has only the in-frame clones, and not every one. This repertoire shows around 140,000 clones, 9% to 10% found once; its top ten account for 0.5% to 0.65%. The source of the sample is a study of beta chain features in type 1 diabetes. Broader study findings: In comparison with healthy donors, patients had naive, central memory and Treg TCRB repertoires that appeared more similar.

CDR1 is LNHDA, CDR2 SQIVND, per germline (reference sequence). There are 15 residues in the CDR3. V gave up 1 base and J gave up 3 bases, with 12 bases separating them. The receptor comes from a middle-aged woman in good health. J is TRBJ1-2 and V is TRBV19; D might be TRBD1 (5 bases). The source material was central memory CD4+ T cells from blood. CDR3: CASSIAPARDYGYTF. In DNA, the CDR3 is TGTGCCAGTAGTATAGCACCCGCCAGGGACTATGGCTACACCTTC.